Sequencing of this T cell receptor (beta chain) was carried out in a study of blood T cell repertoires in COVID-19. As for the study in general: PBMCs, B-cell-depleted T cells, or T cells were the source of the cDNA or gDNA that made up the material.

As processed by the authors: Reference gene primer amplification yielded estimated nucleated cell counts. The assay was immunoSEQ multiplex PCR, and TCRdb's table has in-frame clones only and misses some. The DNA gave D and trimming, while V, J and clone size come from that table. This sample has over 130,000 clones, with roughly 84% found just once. The sequenced sample was peripheral blood. This receptor was identified in a woman aged 55-70 years with acute or convalescent COVID-19.

CDR3 sequence reads: CASSQDRVLGSPLHF. The DNA of the CDR3 is TGCGCCAGCAGCCAAGACAGGGTTCTTGGTTCACCCCTCCACTTT. The chain couples TRBV4-1 to TRBJ1-6; TRBD1 might be the D (5 bases). CDR3 length: 15 amino acids. Trimming took 0 bases from V and 9 from J, leaving 12 bases between them. In germline, CDR1 is MGHRA, CDR2 YSYEKL.